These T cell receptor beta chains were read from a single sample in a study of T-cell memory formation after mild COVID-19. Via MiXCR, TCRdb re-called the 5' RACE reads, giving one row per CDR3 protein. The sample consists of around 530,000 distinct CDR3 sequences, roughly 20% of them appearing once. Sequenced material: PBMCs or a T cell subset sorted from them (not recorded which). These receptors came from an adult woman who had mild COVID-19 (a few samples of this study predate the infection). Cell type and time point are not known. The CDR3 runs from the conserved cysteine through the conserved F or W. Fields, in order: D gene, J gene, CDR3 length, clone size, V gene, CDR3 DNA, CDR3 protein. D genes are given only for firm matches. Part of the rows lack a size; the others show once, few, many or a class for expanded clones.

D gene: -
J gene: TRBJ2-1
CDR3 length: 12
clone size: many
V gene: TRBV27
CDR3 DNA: TGTGCCAGCAGTCCTCGGGACAATGAGCAGTTCTTC
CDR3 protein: CASSPRDNEQFF

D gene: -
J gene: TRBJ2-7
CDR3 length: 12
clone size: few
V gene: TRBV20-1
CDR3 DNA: TGCAGTGCTAGAACTGTGAGCTACGAGCAGTACTTC
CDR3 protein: CSARTVSYEQYF

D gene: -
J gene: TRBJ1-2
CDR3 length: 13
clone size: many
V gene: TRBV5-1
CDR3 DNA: TGCGCCAGCAGCTTGGCCGGCCGAAGTGGCTACACCTTC
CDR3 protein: CASSLAGRSGYTF

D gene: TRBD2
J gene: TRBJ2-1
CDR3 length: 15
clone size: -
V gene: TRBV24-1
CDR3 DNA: TGTGCCACCAGGGCTAGCGGGAGAACTTCCAATGAGCAGTTCTTC
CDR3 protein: CATRASGRTSNEQFF

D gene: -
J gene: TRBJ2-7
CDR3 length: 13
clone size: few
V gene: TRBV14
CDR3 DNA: TGTGCCAGCAGCCAACCCGGGACCCACGAGCAGTACTTC
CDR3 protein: CASSQPGTHEQYF

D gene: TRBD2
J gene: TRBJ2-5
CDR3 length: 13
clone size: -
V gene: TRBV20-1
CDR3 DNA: TGCAGTGCTCTAGGACTAGTAGCTAAGGTCCAGTACTTC
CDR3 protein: CSALGLVAKVQYF

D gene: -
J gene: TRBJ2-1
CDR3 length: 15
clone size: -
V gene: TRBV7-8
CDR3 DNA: TGTGCCAGCAGCTTACTGATCAGGGAATACAATGAGCAGTTCTTC
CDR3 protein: CASSLLIREYNEQFF

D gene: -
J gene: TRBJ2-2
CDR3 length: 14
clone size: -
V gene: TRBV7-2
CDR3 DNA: TGTGCCAGCAGCTTAGCGCTAAGAGGAGGGGAGCTGTTTTTT
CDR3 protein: CASSLALRGGELFF

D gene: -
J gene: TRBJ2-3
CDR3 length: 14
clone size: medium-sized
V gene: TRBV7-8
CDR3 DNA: TGTGCCAGCGGCTTGACCCCCTACACAGATACGCAGTATTTT
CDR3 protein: CASGLTPYTDTQYF

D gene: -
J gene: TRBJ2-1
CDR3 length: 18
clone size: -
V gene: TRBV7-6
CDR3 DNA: TGTGCCAGCAGCTTATCGTCCGAGGGACTCAGGGGGAACAATGAGCAGTTCTTC
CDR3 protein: CASSLSSEGLRGNNEQFF

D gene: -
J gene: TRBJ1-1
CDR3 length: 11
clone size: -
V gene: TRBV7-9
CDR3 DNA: TGTGCCAGCAGCTTGGTAGCCGAAGCTTTCTTT
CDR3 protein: CASSLVAEAFF

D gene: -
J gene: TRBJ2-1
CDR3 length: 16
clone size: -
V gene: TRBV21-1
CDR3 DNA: TGTGCCAGCAGCACTAGCGGGAGGACCTTCCGCAATGAGCAGTTCTTC
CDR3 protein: CASSTSGRTFRNEQFF

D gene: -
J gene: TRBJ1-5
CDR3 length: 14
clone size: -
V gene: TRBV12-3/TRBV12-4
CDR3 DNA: TGTGCCAGCAGTTTACTGGCTGCTCAAGGGCCCCAGCATTTT
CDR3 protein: CASSLLAAQGPQHF

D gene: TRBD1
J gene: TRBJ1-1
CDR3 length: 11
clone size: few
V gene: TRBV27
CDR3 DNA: TGTGCCAGCAGTCAGGGGGAGGAAGCTTTCTTT
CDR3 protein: CASSQGEEAFF

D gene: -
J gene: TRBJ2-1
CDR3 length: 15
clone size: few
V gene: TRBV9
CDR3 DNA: TGTGCCAGCAGCGTAGCTGGGGGGCCCTACAATGAGCAGTTCTTC
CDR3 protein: CASSVAGGPYNEQFF

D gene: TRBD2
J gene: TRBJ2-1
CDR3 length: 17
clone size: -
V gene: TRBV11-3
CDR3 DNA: TGTGCCAGCAGCGGGAAGGGACTAGTAGTAACCTACAATGAGCAGTTCTTC
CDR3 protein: CASSGKGLVVTYNEQFF

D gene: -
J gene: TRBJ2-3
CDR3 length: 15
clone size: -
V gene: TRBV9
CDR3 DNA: TGTGCCAGCAGCGTAGGGGTGGGGCCCACAGATACGCAGTATTTT
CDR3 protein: CASSVGVGPTDTQYF

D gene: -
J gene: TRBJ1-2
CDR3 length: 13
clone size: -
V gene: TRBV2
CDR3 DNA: TGTGCCAGCAGTGAAGCCGGGTTCTATGGCTACACCTTC
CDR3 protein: CASSEAGFYGYTF

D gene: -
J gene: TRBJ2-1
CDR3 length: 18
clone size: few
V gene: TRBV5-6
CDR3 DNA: TGTGCCAGCAGCTTGGGGTATAATCGGTTGGAGGACTACAATGAGCAGTTCTTC
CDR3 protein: CASSLGYNRLEDYNEQFF

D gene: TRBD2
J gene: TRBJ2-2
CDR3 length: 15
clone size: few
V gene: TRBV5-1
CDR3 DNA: TGCGCCAGCAGTACGACTAGCGCTAGCACCGGGGAGCTGTTTTTT
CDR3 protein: CASSTTSASTGELFF

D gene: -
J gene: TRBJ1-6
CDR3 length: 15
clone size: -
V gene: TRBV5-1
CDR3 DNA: TGCGCCAGCAGCTTGGGTAGCCAGGGGAATTCACCCCTCCACTTT
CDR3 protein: CASSLGSQGNSPLHF

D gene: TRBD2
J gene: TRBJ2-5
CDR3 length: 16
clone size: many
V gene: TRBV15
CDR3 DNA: TGTGCCACCAGCAATTGGGGACTAGCGGGAGATGAGACCCAGTACTTC
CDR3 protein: CATSNWGLAGDETQYF

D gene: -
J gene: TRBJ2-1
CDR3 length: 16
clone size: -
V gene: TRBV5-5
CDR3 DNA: TGTGCCAGCAGCTTGGCACAGGGCCCTCTAGGCAATGAGCAGTTCTTC
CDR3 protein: CASSLAQGPLGNEQFF

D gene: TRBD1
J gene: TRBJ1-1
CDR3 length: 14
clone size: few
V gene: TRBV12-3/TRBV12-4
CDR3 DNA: TGTGCCAGCGTGATCAGGGGGGGGAACACTGAAGCTTTCTTT
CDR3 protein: CASVIRGGNTEAFF

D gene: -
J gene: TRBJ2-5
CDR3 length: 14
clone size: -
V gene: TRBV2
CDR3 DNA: TGTGCCAGCAGTGATATGACCACCCGAGCGACCCAGTACTTC
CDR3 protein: CASSDMTTRATQYF

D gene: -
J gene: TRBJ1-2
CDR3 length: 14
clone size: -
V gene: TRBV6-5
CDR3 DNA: TGTGCCAGCAGTCTCCGCGACGGGAGATATGGCTACACCTTC
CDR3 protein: CASSLRDGRYGYTF

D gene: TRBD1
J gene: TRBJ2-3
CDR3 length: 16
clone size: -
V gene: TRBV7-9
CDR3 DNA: TGTGCCAGCAGCCCGTTGGGACAGCCGGGTGGAGATACGCAGTATTTT
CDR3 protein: CASSPLGQPGGDTQYF

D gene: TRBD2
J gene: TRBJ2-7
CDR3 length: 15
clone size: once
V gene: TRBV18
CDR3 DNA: TGTGCCAGCTCACCAGCGGGGGTAGGCTCCTACGAGCAGTACTTC
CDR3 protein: CASSPAGVGSYEQYF

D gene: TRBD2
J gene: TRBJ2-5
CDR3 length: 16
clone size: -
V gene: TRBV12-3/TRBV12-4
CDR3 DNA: TGTGCCAGCAGTCAGGGACTAGCGGGGGGGAAAGAGACCCAGTACTTC
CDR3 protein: CASSQGLAGGKETQYF

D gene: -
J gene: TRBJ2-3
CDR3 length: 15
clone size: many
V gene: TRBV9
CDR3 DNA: TGTGCCAGCTCCTCCTCGGGTAGCGCGACAGATACGCAGTATTTT
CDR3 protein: CASSSSGSATDTQYF

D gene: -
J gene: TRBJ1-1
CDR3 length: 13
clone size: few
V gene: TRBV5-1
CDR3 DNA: TGCGCCAGCAGCGGGGGCTCGAACACTGAAGCTTTCTTT
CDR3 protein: CASSGGSNTEAFF

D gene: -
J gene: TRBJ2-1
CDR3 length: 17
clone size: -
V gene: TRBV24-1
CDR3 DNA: TGTGCCACCAGTGATCCCTCTAGGGCAGAAGCTCACAATGAGCAGTTCTTC
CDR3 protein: CATSDPSRAEAHNEQFF

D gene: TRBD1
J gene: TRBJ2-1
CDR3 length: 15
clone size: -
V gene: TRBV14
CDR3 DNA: TGTGCCAGCAGCCAAGCTAGGACAGGCTACAATGAGCAGTTCTTC
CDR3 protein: CASSQARTGYNEQFF

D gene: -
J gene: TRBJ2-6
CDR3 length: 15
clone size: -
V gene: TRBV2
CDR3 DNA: TGTGCCAGCAGTGAAGTCAGGGCTGGGGCCAACGTCCTGACTTTC
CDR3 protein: CASSEVRAGANVLTF

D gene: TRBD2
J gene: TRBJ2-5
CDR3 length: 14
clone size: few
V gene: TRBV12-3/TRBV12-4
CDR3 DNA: TGTGCCAGCAGTTTCAGCGGGAGTGGAGAGACCCAGTACTTC
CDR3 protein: CASSFSGSGETQYF

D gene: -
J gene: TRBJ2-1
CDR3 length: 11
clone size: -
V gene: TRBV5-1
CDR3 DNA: TGCGCCAGCAGCTTGGAGGTTGAGCAGTTCTTC
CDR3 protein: CASSLEVEQFF

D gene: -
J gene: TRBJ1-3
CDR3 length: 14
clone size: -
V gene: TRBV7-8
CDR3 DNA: TGTGCCAGCAGCCATGAGCTGGATGGAAACACCATATATTTT
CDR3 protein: CASSHELDGNTIYF

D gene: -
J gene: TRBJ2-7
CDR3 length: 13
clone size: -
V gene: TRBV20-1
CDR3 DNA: TGCAGTGCCTCGAGACAGTCACCCTACGAGCAGTACTTC
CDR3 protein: CSASRQSPYEQYF

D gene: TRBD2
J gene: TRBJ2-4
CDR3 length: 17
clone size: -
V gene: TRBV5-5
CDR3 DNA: TGTGCCAGCAGCTTGGTGGGAGGACTAGCGGGAGTTGACATTCAGTACTTC
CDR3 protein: CASSLVGGLAGVDIQYF

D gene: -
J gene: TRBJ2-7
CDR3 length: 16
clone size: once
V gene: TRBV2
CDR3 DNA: TGTGCCAGCAGTGATCCGACTCCCAAATGGGCTTACGAGCAGTACTTC
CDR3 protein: CASSDPTPKWAYEQYF

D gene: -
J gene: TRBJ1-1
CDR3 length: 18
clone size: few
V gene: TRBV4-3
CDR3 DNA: TGCGCCAGCAGCCAAGATATCGTCGAGGGGATGATGAACACTGAAGCTTTCTTT
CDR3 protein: CASSQDIVEGMMNTEAFF

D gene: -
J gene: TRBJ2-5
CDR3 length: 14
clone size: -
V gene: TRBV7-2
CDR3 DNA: TGTGCCAGCAGCTCCGGACTACACCAAGAGACCCAGTACTTC
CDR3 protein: CASSSGLHQETQYF

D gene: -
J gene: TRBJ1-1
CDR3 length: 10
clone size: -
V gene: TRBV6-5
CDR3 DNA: TGTGCCAGCAGAGGTCTACAAGCTTTCTTT
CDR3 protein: CASRGLQAFF

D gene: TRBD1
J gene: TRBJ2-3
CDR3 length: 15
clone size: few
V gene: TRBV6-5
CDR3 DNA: TGTGCCAGCAGTCAACAGGGGGCCCCCACAGATACGCAGTATTTT
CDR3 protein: CASSQQGAPTDTQYF

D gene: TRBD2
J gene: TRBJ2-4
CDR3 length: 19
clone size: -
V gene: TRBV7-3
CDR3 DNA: TGTGCCAGCAGCTTAAGACTAGCTGCAGATCCCATAGCCAAAAACATTCAGTACTTC
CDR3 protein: CASSLRLAADPIAKNIQYF

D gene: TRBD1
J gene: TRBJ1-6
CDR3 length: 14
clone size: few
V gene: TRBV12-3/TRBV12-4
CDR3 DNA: TGTGCCAGCAGGGGGACAGGCCCCAATTCACCCCTCCACTTT
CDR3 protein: CASRGTGPNSPLHF